Below are 27 T cell receptor beta chains sequenced from a single sample in a study of T-cell memory formation after mild COVID-19. A single record per CDR3 protein comes from TCRdb applying MiXCR to the 5' RACE reads. The sample has about 200,000 distinct CDR3 sequences; roughly 17% are singletons. Sequencing was done on a sample of PBMCs or a T cell subset sorted from them (not recorded which). The source of these receptors is an adult woman who had mild COVID-19 (a few samples of this study predate the infection). Cell type and time point are not known.

The CDR3 sequence is CASSGVNEQFF. DNA for the CDR3: TGTGCCAGCAGTGGGGTCAATGAGCAGTTCTTC. This chain joins TRBV12-3 or TRBV12-4 and TRBJ2-1; no definite D call. Trimming removed 5 bases at V and 6 bases at J, with 5 bases between. This CDR3 has 11 amino acids.

This clonotype was detected a few times. This chain connects TRBV7-2 to TRBJ2-2; D remains ambiguous. The germline gives CDR1 SGHTA, CDR2 FQGNSA. This CDR3 contains 15 residues. V was shortened by 4 bases and J by 1 base, with 10 bases between the two germline ends. The chain's CDR3 is CASSWGSQNTGELFF. CDR3 coding DNA: TGTGCCAGCAGCTGGGGATCTCAGAACACCGGGGAGCTGTTTTTT.

This clonotype was seen a few times. V is TRBV6-2 or TRBV6-3 and J is TRBJ2-5; 7 bases line up with TRBD1. Germline V gene sequence: CDR1 MNHEY, CDR2 SVGEGT. The CDR3 runs 14 residues. The V and J ends lost 7 bases and 4 bases, in that order; junction bases with no gene match: 9. In DNA, the CDR3 is TGTGCCAGCAAGACCAGGGGGTGGCGAGAGACCCAGTACTTC. Translating it yields CASKTRGWRETQYF.

This clonotype was counted a few times. The rearrangement joins TRBV16 to TRBJ1-1, with TRBD1 matching over 7 bases. This CDR3 has 14 residues. V dropped 5 bases and J dropped 4; count of bases not matched to a gene: 7. CDR1 is KGHSY and CDR2 is FQNENV in the germline V gene. The CDR3 spells CASSTRQGTTEAFF. CDR3 in DNA: TGTGCCAGCAGCACACGACAGGGAACCACTGAAGCTTTCTTT.

The chain carries TRBV5-1 and TRBJ2-1; maybe TRBD1 (5 bases). The CDR3 spans 14 residues. Trimming removed 2 bases at V and 8 bases at J, with 14 bases between. Germline V gene lookup returns CDR1 SGHRS and CDR2 YFSETQ. CDR3 sequence (DNA): TGCGCCAGCAGCTTTAGGGCAGGGTCTGATGAGCAGTTCTTC. It encodes CASSFRAGSDEQFF.

This clonotype was detected a few times. This chain joins TRBV20-1 and TRBJ2-3; 9 positions match TRBD2. There are 14 residues in the CDR3. V shed 4 bases and J 7 bases; nucleotides not matched to a gene: 9. CDR1 is DFQATT and CDR2 is SNEGSKA in the germline V gene (reference sequence). This CDR3 is CSATLAGRPNTQYF. CDR3 nucleotides: TGCAGTGCTACTCTAGCGGGGCGGCCCAATACGCAGTATTTT.

The gene calls are TRBV10-3 and TRBJ2-2; D remains unclear. CDR1 is ENHRY and CDR2 is SYGVKD in the germline V gene. The CDR3 has 14 amino acids. The V gene lost 7 bases and the J gene lost 5 bases, with 14 bases spanning the gap. The CDR3 is CAIKGTAQTGELFF. In nucleotides, the CDR3 is TGTGCCATCAAAGGAACAGCCCAAACCGGGGAGCTGTTTTTT.

This clonotype was observed at least ten times. The chain is built from TRBV7-2 and TRBJ2-3; D perhaps matches TRBD2 (6 bases). Trimming took 2 bases from V and 1 from J, leaving 10 bases between them. The CDR3 length is 15 residues. Germline lookup yields CDR1 SGHTA and CDR2 FQGNSA. This chain's CDR3 is CASSLNKRGTDTQYF. The CDR3, as DNA: TGTGCCAGCAGCTTAAATAAGCGGGGCACAGATACGCAGTATTTT.

This rearrangement joins TRBV3-1 to TRBJ2-7; TRBD2 might be the D (5 bases). V was cut by 3 bases and J by 6 bases, with 9 bases left in between. This CDR3 is 12 amino acids long. Germline V lookup: CDR1 LGHDT, CDR2 YNNKEL (reference sequence). This CDR3 is CASSHRTPEQYF. In DNA, the CDR3 is TGTGCCAGCAGCCATCGGACTCCCGAGCAGTACTTC.

Only a few counts were recorded for this clonotype. The chain couples TRBV5-1 to TRBJ2-5; D remains ambiguous. The V gene lost 4 bases and the J gene lost 0 bases, with 4 bases spanning the gap. The CDR3 covers 12 residues. Germline CDR1 SGHRS, CDR2 YFSETQ. The CDR3 sequence: CASSMNQETQYF. CDR3 in DNA: TGCGCCAGCAGCATGAACCAAGAGACCCAGTACTTC. Full variable domain (missing parts from reference TRBV5-1 and TRBJ2-5): KAGVTQTPRYLIKTRGQQVTLSCSPISGHRSVSWYQQTPGQGLQFLFEYFSETQRNKGNFPGRFSGRQFSNSRSEMNVSTLELGDSALYLCASSMNQETQYFGPGTRLLVL.

This clonotype was seen a few times. CDR3 amino acids: CASTPGQGVRAGELFF. Written as DNA, the CDR3 is TGTGCCAGCACACCGGGACAGGGGGTTCGAGCCGGGGAGCTGTTTTTT. This chain joins TRBV12-3 or TRBV12-4 and TRBJ2-2; 11 bases are a match to TRBD1. The CDR3 covers 16 residues. V trimming: 7 bases; J trimming: 6 bases; junction bases outside the gene matches: 10.

This chain uses TRBV5-1 with TRBJ1-6, with 11 bases that match TRBD1. Germline values: CDR1 SGHRS, CDR2 YFSETQ. After removal of 2 bases from V and 9 bases from J, the junction contained 10 bases not matched to a gene. The CDR3 totals 17 residues. CDR3 DNA: TGCGCCAGCAGCTTCAACCCCGGACAGGGGGCAGGTTCACCCCTCCACTTT. Amino acid sequence: CASSFNPGQGAGSPLHF.

The V and J genes are TRBV30 and TRBJ2-7, with D perhaps given as TRBD1 or TRBD2 (5 bases each). This CDR3 region has 15 residues. With 4 bases removed from V and 6 bases from J, the gap between germline ends came to 22 bases. CDR1 is GTSNPN and CDR2 is SVGIG in the germline V gene (reference sequence). The CDR3 sequence: CAWKIFGTTWAEQYF. In nucleotides, the CDR3 is TGTGCCTGGAAGATTTTCGGGACGACGTGGGCCGAGCAGTACTTC.

This clonotype was counted between two and nine times. CDR3 coding DNA: TGCAGTGCTAGAGAAGCGGGGGTCGGAGATACGCAGTATTTT. Translated, it gives CSAREAGVGDTQYF. The J gene is TRBJ2-3, the V gene TRBV20-1; 8 bases map to TRBD2. This CDR3 is built from 14 residues. CDR1 and CDR2 from the germline V gene are DFQATT and SNEGSKA (reference sequence). Germline trimming cut 0 bases from V and 5 bases from J; bases unmatched to any gene: 4.

The chain employs TRBV3-1 and TRBJ2-7, with a possible D match to TRBD2 (6 bases). CDR1 is LGHDT and CDR2 is YNNKEL in the germline V gene (reference sequence). V lost 4 bases to trimming and J lost 6 bases, with 10 bases between them. CDR3 length: 12 amino acids. CDR3 in DNA: TGTGCCAGCAGCCCGGGACTCCGCGAGCAGTACTTC. Encoded protein: CASSPGLREQYF.

This clonotype appeared a few times. This chain links TRBV12-3 or TRBV12-4 with TRBJ2-5; D unresolved. The CDR3 loop spans 15 amino acids. Between the trimmed V and J ends, which lost 5 bases and 2 bases, there was a span of 15 bases. The CDR3 sequence is CASSPSPDPQETQYF. The CDR3 bases are TGTGCCAGCAGTCCTTCGCCCGACCCACAAGAGACCCAGTACTTC.

This clonotype was recorded many times. This chain joins TRBV12-3 or TRBV12-4 and TRBJ2-7; 9 bases fit TRBD2. This CDR3 region has 15 residues. Losses at the gene ends were 6 bases for V and 2 bases for J; bases not matched to a gene: 8. The CDR3 sequence: CASSPSAGGPYEQYF. In DNA, the CDR3 is TGTGCCAGCAGCCCATCAGCGGGAGGCCCCTACGAGCAGTACTTC.

The chain is built from TRBV12-3 or TRBV12-4 and TRBJ2-7; TRBD1 aligns across 8 bases. The ends lost 4 bases at V and 4 bases at J; junction bases unmatched: 3. This CDR3 has 13 amino acids. The CDR3 here is CASSWTGQYEQYF. In DNA form, the CDR3 reads TGTGCCAGCAGTTGGACAGGGCAATACGAGCAGTACTTC.

This clonotype was detected only a few times. The chain links TRBV18 to TRBJ2-7; maybe TRBD2 (6 bases). Germline CDR1 reads KGHSH; CDR2 reads LQKENI. The CDR3 extends over 13 amino acids. V was shortened by 3 bases and J by 6 bases, with 12 bases between the two germline ends. The CDR3 DNA follows: TGTGCCAGCTCACCGGGACTTTCCCTCGAGCAGTACTTC. Residues: CASSPGLSLEQYF. The variable domain in full, completed from reference TRBV18 and TRBJ2-7, reads NAGVMQNPRHLVRRRGQEARLRCSPMKGHSHVYWYRQLPEEGLKFMVYLQKENIIDESGMPKERFSAEFPKEGPSILRIQQVVRGDSAAYFCASSPGLSLEQYFGPGTRLTVT.

The chain joins TRBV4-3 to TRBJ2-1; D is perhaps TRBD2 (5 bases). This CDR3 contains 17 residues. Trimming took 1 base from V and 2 from J, leaving 15 bases between them. CDR1 is LGHNA, CDR2 YSLEER, per germline. Written as DNA, the CDR3 is TGCGCCAGCAGCCAAGCCCGTACTAGTCCCACCTACAATGAGCAGTTCTTC. Protein product: CASSQARTSPTYNEQFF.

This clonotype was picked up a small number of times. V is TRBV5-1 and J is TRBJ2-5; 8 nucleotides line up with TRBD1. The germline V gene encodes CDR1 SGHRS and CDR2 YFSETQ. V shed 4 bases, J shed 2 bases, and the junction held 4 bases outside the gene matches. This CDR3 spans 14 amino acids. The CDR3 loop reads CASSVYRGQETQYF. The CDR3, as DNA: TGCGCCAGCAGCGTGTACAGGGGGCAAGAGACCCAGTACTTC.

This chain links TRBV6-5 with TRBJ2-2; D unclear. The CDR3 extends over 11 amino acids. Trimming left V 8 bases short and J 3 bases short, with 4 bases between. The germline V gene encodes CDR1 MNHEY and CDR2 SVGAGI. The CDR3 sequence: CASGDTGELFF. The CDR3 DNA sequence: TGTGCCAGCGGGGACACCGGGGAGCTGTTTTTT.

In its sample, this clonotype was seen a few times. The rearrangement links TRBV7-9 to TRBJ2-7; D remains ambiguous. Germline lookup yields CDR1 SEHNR and CDR2 FQNEAQ (reference sequence). This CDR3 spans 14 amino acids. The ends were cut back, 5 bases at V and 11 bases at J, with 22 bases in the middle. CDR3: CASSPIWAREFEYF. CDR3 bases: TGTGCCAGCAGCCCAATTTGGGCAAGGGAATTCGAGTACTTC. The full variable domain, in which reference TRBV7-9 and TRBJ2-7 provide the parts outside the CDR3, is DTGVSQNPRHKITKRGQNVTFRCDPISEHNRLYWYRQTLGQGPEFLTYFQNEAQLEKSRLLSDRFSAERPKGSFSTLEIQRTEQGDSAMYLCASSPIWAREFEYFGPGTRLTVT.

CDR3 sequence: CASSRDQNTGELFF. CDR3 nucleotide sequence: TGTGCCAGCAGCCGGGACCAGAACACCGGGGAGCTGTTTTTT. The chain links TRBV3-1 to TRBJ2-2, with D perhaps TRBD1 or TRBD2 (5 bases each). The CDR3 has 14 residues. Per germline, CDR1 LGHDT and CDR2 YNNKEL (reference sequence). V lost 4 bases and J 1 base, leaving 7 bases between the germline ends.

A few counts support this clonotype. This rearrangement joins TRBV3-1 to TRBJ2-7, with D tentatively TRBD1 or TRBD2 (5 bases each). The V gene lost 1 base and the J gene lost 4 bases, with 11 bases spanning the gap. This CDR3 region has 14 residues. The germline gives CDR1 LGHDT, CDR2 YNNKEL (reference sequence). CDR3 nucleotide sequence: TGTGCCAGCAGCCAAGTGGGGGACGGTTACGAGCAGTACTTC. Protein sequence: CASSQVGDGYEQYF.

This clonotype was counted only a few times. CDR3: CASSLALGQGASEQYF. Written as DNA, the CDR3 is TGCGCCAGCAGCTTGGCCCTAGGACAGGGGGCCTCCGAGCAGTACTTC. V gene TRBV5-1 combines with J gene TRBJ2-7; 11 nucleotides agree with TRBD1. Germline V gene sequence: CDR1 SGHRS, CDR2 YFSETQ. The CDR3 has 16 amino acids. V lost 0 bases to trimming and J lost 6 bases; unmatched junction nucleotides: 8.

The CDR3 reads CASKLAGVTGELFF. In nucleotides, the CDR3 is TGCGCCAGCAAGCTAGCGGGGGTTACCGGGGAGCTGTTTTTT. J is TRBJ2-2 and V is TRBV5-1; 10 bases agree with TRBD2. Germline V lookup: CDR1 SGHRS, CDR2 YFSETQ. V shed 6 bases, J shed 5 bases, and the junction held 4 bases outside the gene matches. This CDR3 is built from 14 residues.